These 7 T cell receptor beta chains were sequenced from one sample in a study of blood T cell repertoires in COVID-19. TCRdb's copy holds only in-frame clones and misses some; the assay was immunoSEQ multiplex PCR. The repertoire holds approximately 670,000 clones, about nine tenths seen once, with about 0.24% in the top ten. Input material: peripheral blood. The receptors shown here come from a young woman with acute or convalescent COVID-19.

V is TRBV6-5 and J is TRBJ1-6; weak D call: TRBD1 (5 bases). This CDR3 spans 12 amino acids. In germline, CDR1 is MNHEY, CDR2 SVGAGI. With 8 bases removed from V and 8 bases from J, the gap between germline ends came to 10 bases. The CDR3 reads CASSWGDSPLHF. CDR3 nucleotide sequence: TGTGCCAGCTCTTGGGGGGATTCACCCCTCCACTTT.

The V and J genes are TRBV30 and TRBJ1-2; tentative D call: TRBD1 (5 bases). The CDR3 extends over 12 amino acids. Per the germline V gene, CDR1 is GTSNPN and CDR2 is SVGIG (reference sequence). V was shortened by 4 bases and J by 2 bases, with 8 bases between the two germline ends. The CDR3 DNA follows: TGTGCCTGGAAAAGACAGAACTATGGCTACACCTTC. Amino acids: CAWKRQNYGYTF.

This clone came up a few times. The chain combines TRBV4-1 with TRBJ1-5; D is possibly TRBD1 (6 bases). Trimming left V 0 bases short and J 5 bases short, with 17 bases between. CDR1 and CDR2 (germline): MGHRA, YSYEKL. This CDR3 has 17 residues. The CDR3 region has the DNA TGCGCCAGCAGCCAAGATCCGCGGCAGGGGTTCTATCAGCCCCAGCATTTT. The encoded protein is CASSQDPRQGFYQPQHF.

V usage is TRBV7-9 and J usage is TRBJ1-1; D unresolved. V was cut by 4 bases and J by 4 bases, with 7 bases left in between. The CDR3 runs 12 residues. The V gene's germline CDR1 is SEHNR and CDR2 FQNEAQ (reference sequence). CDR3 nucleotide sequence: TGTGCCAGCAGCTCCCGGGGCACTGAAGCTTTCTTT. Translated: CASSSRGTEAFF.

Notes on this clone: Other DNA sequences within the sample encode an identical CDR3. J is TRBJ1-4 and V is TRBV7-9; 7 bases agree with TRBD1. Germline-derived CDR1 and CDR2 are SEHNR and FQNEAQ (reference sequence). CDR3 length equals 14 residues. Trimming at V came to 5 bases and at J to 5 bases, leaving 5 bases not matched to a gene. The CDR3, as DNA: TGTGCCAGCAGCCCTCGGACAGGAAATGAAAAACTGTTTTTT. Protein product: CASSPRTGNEKLFF.

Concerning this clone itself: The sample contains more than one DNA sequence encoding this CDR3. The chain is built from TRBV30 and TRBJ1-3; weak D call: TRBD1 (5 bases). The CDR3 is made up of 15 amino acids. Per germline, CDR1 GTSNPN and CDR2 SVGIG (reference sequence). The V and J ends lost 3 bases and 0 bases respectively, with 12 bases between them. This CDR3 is CAWSRTGNSGNTIYF. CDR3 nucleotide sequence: TGTGCCTGGAGCCGTACAGGAAACTCTGGAAACACCATATATTTT.

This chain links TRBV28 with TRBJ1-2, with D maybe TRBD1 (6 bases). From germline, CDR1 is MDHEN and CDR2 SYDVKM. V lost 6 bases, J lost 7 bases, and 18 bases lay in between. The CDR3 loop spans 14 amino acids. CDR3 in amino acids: CASRGRGGPLGYTF. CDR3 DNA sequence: TGTGCCAGCAGGGGCAGGGGAGGGCCACTTGGCTACACCTTC.